The 24 T cell receptor beta chains below come from one sample, sequenced in a study of blood T cell repertoires in COVID-19. Libraries were prepared by immunoSEQ multiplex PCR; TCRdb keeps only in-frame clonotypes and omits some of them. In the table there are tens of thousands of clones, 88% of which are singletons. Sequencing used peripheral blood. These receptors were obtained from a man in his sixties with active COVID-19.

The V gene is TRBV27, the J gene TRBJ2-1; D uncertain. This CDR3 contains 13 residues. Germline CDR1 and CDR2: MNHEY and SMNVEV (reference sequence). Trimming left V 1 base short and J 6 bases short, with 7 bases between. This CDR3 is CASSLFSRNEQFF. CDR3 in DNA: TGTGCCAGCAGTTTATTTAGCCGCAATGAGCAGTTCTTC.

The chain carries TRBV27 and TRBJ2-7; D perhaps matches TRBD1 (5 bases). This CDR3 spans 15 amino acids. Germline values: CDR1 MNHEY, CDR2 SMNVEV (reference sequence). V was shortened by 2 bases and J by 2 bases, with 13 bases between the two germline ends. CDR3 residues: CASSLGAGDPYEQYF. The DNA for the CDR3 is TGTGCCAGCAGTTTAGGGGCTGGCGACCCCTACGAGCAGTACTTC.

V and J are TRBV5-1 and TRBJ2-3, with a possible D match to TRBD2 (5 bases). Germline CDR1 SGHRS, CDR2 YFSETQ. V was pared by 4 bases and J by 2 bases, with 20 bases between. The CDR3 covers 17 residues. CDR3 residues: CASSRGLAPDITDTQYF. In nucleotides, the CDR3 is TGCGCCAGCAGCCGAGGGTTAGCACCTGATATCACAGATACGCAGTATTTT.

The chain has TRBV29-1 and TRBJ2-1; D perhaps matches TRBD1 (5 bases). The ends were cut back, 6 bases at V and 6 bases at J, with 18 bases in the middle. The CDR3 runs to 14 residues. Germline CDR1 is SQVTM and CDR2 is ANQGSEA. CDR3 sequence reads: CSVLGQNLLNEQFF. In DNA, the CDR3 is TGCAGCGTCTTGGGGCAAAATCTCCTCAATGAGCAGTTCTTC.

The rearrangement joins TRBV13 to TRBJ1-1, with D perhaps TRBD1 (6 bases). The V end lost 5 bases, the J end lost 1 base, and 14 bases lay between the germline ends. The CDR3 consists of 15 residues. CDR1 and CDR2 (germline): PRHDT, FYEKMQ (reference sequence). DNA of the CDR3: TGTGCCAGCAGCACCGACAGGAGTGGGAACACTGAAGCTTTCTTT. This gives the protein CASSTDRSGNTEAFF.

The J gene is TRBJ2-2, the V gene TRBV7-6, with D possibly being TRBD2 (6 bases). V shed 1 base and J shed 1 base, with 7 bases lying between them. The germline V gene has CDR1 SGHVS and CDR2 FNYEAQ. This CDR3 has 15 residues. The CDR3 coding sequence is TGTGCCAGCAGCTTAGTAGCGGAGAACACCGGGGAGCTGTTTTTT. This translates into CASSLVAENTGELFF.

The genes are TRBV10-1 and TRBJ2-2, with 8 bases fitting TRBD1. Germline CDR1 reads WNHNN; CDR2 reads SYGVQD (reference sequence). J lost 8 bases, V lost 3 bases, and 14 bases had no gene match. The CDR3 length is 17 residues. CDR3 in amino acids: CASSDTTGDKGRGELFF. CDR3 bases: TGCGCCAGCAGTGATACGACAGGGGATAAGGGGCGAGGGGAGCTGTTTTTT.

The V call is TRBV5-8, the J call TRBJ2-7, with no clear D. CDR1 and CDR2 from the germline V gene are SGHTS and YDEGEE. The CDR3 extends over 16 amino acids. Trimming removed 4 bases from V and 0 bases from J, with 17 bases in between. The CDR3 DNA follows: TGTGCCAGCAGCGTACGAGTCCTTGCAAGCTCCTACGAGCAGTACTTC. Translation gives CASSVRVLASSYEQYF.

The V and J genes are TRBV10-3 and TRBJ2-7; D not certain. V gave up 3 bases and J gave up 3 bases, with 9 bases separating them. There are 13 residues in the CDR3. Germline-derived CDR1 and CDR2 are ENHRY and SYGVKD. CDR3 region: CAISDQVLYEQYF. The DNA of the CDR3 is TGTGCCATCAGTGATCAGGTCCTCTACGAGCAGTACTTC.

The CDR3 region has the DNA TGTGCCAGCAGCGCAGGGAAATCGCAAGGAAACACCATATATTTT. This gives the protein CASSAGKSQGNTIYF. This chain uses TRBV9 with TRBJ1-3, with D possibly being TRBD1 (5 bases). The CDR3 runs to 15 residues. V was cut by 3 bases and J by 4 bases, with 14 bases left in between. Germline V gene sequence: CDR1 SGDLS, CDR2 YYNGEE.

The J gene is TRBJ2-5, the V gene TRBV19; 9 bases are shared with TRBD1. This CDR3 region has 14 residues. The germline gives CDR1 LNHDA, CDR2 SQIVND (reference sequence). V was pared by 5 bases and J by 5 bases, with 6 bases of the junction left unmatched. CDR3 protein: CASSGTGGFETQYF. CDR3 in DNA: TGTGCCAGTAGTGGAACAGGGGGCTTCGAGACCCAGTACTTC. Variable domain in full (rest from reference TRBV19 and TRBJ2-5): DGGITQSPKYLFRKEGQNVTLSCEQNLNHDAMYWYRQDPGQGLRLIYYSQIVNDFQKGDIAEGYSVSREKKESFPLTVTSAQKNPTAFYLCASSGTGGFETQYFGPGTRLLVL.

The chain couples TRBV7-3 to TRBJ2-3; 9 positions match TRBD2. The germline gives CDR1 SGHTA, CDR2 FQGTGA. The V segment lost 5 bases and the J segment 4 bases; nucleotides outside the gene matches: 4. The CDR3 loop spans 14 amino acids. The CDR3 sequence is CASSAGGAADTQYF. CDR3 DNA sequence: TGTGCCAGCAGCGCGGGAGGGGCCGCAGATACGCAGTATTTT.

The V call is TRBV5-1, the J call TRBJ1-4; perhaps TRBD1 as D (5 bases). The CDR3 sequence is 16 residues long. Trimming took 0 bases from V and 5 from J, leaving 14 bases between them. Germline V gene lookup returns CDR1 SGHRS and CDR2 YFSETQ. The CDR3 spells CASSLAFSGPNEKLFF. In nucleotides, the CDR3 is TGCGCCAGCAGCTTGGCCTTTTCAGGGCCGAATGAAAAACTGTTTTTT.

This chain uses TRBV3-1 (or the pseudogene TRBV3-2) with TRBJ2-5, with TRBD2 matching over 14 bases. The CDR3 has 15 amino acids. The V gene end was trimmed by 2 bases and the J gene end by 7 bases; junction bases not matched to a gene: 3. Germline CDR1 reads LGHDT; CDR2 reads YNNKEL (reference sequence). CDR3 coding DNA: TGTGCCAGCAGCCAACCAGGACTAGCGGGGGGGACCCAGTACTTC. Translated: CASSQPGLAGGTQYF.

The chain couples TRBV6-5 to TRBJ2-7; D is perhaps TRBD2 (7 bases). The CDR3 spans 15 residues. The V end was cut by 2 bases, the J end by 5 bases, with 16 bases between. Germline CDR1 and CDR2: MNHEY and SVGAGI. The CDR3 protein is CASSYRGAQIDEQYF. DNA of the CDR3: TGTGCCAGCAGTTACCGGGGGGCGCAGATCGACGAGCAGTACTTC.

The rearrangement links TRBV19 to TRBJ2-2; 13 bases are shared with TRBD2. The CDR3 sequence is 17 residues long. The V and J ends lost 4 bases and 2 bases, in that order; junction bases with no gene match: 4. The germline CDR1 and CDR2 sequences are LNHDA and SQIVND (reference sequence). The CDR3 sequence is CASSSRLAGGNTGELFF. The CDR3 DNA follows: TGTGCCAGTAGTAGTCGACTAGCGGGAGGCAACACCGGGGAGCTGTTTTTT.

The V gene is TRBV24-1, the J gene TRBJ1-3; D is ambiguous. The V gene's germline CDR1 is KGHDR and CDR2 SFDVKD. This CDR3 spans 18 amino acids. V lost 0 bases to trimming and J lost 6 bases, with 20 bases between them. The CDR3, as DNA: TGTGCCACCAGTGATTTGCCCGTGAGGGCCTCAGGAGAAAACACCATATATTTT. It translates to CATSDLPVRASGENTIYF.

The chain combines TRBV28 with TRBJ2-7, with a weak D call TRBD1 (5 bases). The CDR3 is made up of 12 amino acids. With 2 bases removed from V and 6 bases from J, the gap between germline ends came to 8 bases. Looked up from germline, CDR1 is MDHEN and CDR2 is SYDVKM. CDR3 sequence reads: CASSLQGGEQYF. The CDR3 DNA reads as TGTGCCAGCAGTTTACAGGGTGGCGAGCAGTACTTC.

The V call is TRBV10-3, the J call TRBJ1-5, with unresolved D. Trimming pared 5 bases from V and 1 base from J, leaving 9 bases between. CDR1 and CDR2 from the germline V gene are ENHRY and SYGVKD. The CDR3 length is 14 residues. The CDR3 nucleotides are TGTGCCATCAGTACTACCGGCAGCAATCAGCCCCAGCATTTT. This translates into CAISTTGSNQPQHF.

V gene TRBV12-3 or TRBV12-4 combines with J gene TRBJ2-1; D remains ambiguous. The V and J ends lost 3 bases and 9 bases respectively, with 12 bases between them. The CDR3 is 13 amino acids. The CDR3 is CASSLFRRGEQFF. Here the CDR3 DNA reads TGTGCCAGCAGTTTGTTCCGACGAGGTGAGCAGTTCTTC.

This chain joins TRBV13 and TRBJ2-5, with D possibly being TRBD2 (6 bases). Trimming left V 5 bases short and J 3 bases short, with 16 bases between. Germline V gene lookup returns CDR1 PRHDT and CDR2 FYEKMQ (reference sequence). CDR3 length: 15 amino acids. Here the CDR3 reads CASSARLALKETQYF. In DNA form, the CDR3 reads TGTGCCAGCAGCGCTAGGCTAGCGCTAAAAGAGACCCAGTACTTC.

This clone was detected only once. The chain combines TRBV2 with TRBJ2-2, with TRBD2 matching 11 bases. With V trimmed by 8 bases and J by 0 bases, 14 bases remained unmatched. Germline assignment: CDR1 SNHLY and CDR2 FYNNEI. This CDR3 is 19 amino acids long. This CDR3 reads CASGGRGLAAFANTGELFF. The CDR3 DNA sequence: TGTGCCAGCGGGGGGAGGGGACTAGCGGCCTTCGCGAACACCGGGGAGCTGTTTTTT.

The gene calls are TRBV19 and TRBJ2-7; 8 bases are shared with TRBD2. Germline V gives CDR1 LNHDA, CDR2 SQIVND (reference sequence). The CDR3 runs to 14 residues. The junction had 4 bases not matched to a gene; V was cut back by 3 bases and J by 3 bases. In nucleotides, the CDR3 is TGTGCCAGTAGTATGAGCAGCGGGAGCTACGAGCAGTACTTC. Translating gives CASSMSSGSYEQYF. Looking up the rest from reference TRBV19 and TRBJ2-7 gives the full variable domain: DGGITQSPKYLFRKEGQNVTLSCEQNLNHDAMYWYRQDPGQGLRLIYYSQIVNDFQKGDIAEGYSVSREKKESFPLTVTSAQKNPTAFYLCASSMSSGSYEQYFGPGTRLTVT.

This clone was counted a single time. V usage is TRBV18 and J usage is TRBJ2-7; TRBD1 agrees at 9 bases. Germline CDR1 reads KGHSH; CDR2 reads LQKENI. Losses at the gene ends were 6 bases for V and 6 bases for J; bases not matched to a gene: 15. The CDR3 is 16 amino acids. DNA of the CDR3: TGTGCCAGCTCCCCCCTCACGGCTACAGGGGGCGTCGAGCAGTACTTC. Its translation: CASSPLTATGGVEQYF. Full variable domain (outside the CDR3, taken from reference TRBV18 and TRBJ2-7): NAGVMQNPRHLVRRRGQEARLRCSPMKGHSHVYWYRQLPEEGLKFMVYLQKENIIDESGMPKERFSAEFPKEGPSILRIQQVVRGDSAAYFCASSPLTATGGVEQYFGPGTRLTVT.